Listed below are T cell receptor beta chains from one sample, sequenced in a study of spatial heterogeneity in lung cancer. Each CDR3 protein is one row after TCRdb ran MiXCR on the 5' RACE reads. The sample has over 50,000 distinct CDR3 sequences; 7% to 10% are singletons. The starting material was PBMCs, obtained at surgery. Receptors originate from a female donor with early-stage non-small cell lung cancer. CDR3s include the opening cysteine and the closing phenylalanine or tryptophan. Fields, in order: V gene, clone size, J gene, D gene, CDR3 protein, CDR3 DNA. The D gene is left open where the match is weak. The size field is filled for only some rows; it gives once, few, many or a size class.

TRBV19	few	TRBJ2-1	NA	CASSIDRLTSYNEQFF	TGTGCCAGTAGTATCGACCGACTAACCTCCTACAATGAGCAGTTCTTC
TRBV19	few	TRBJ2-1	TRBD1	CASRIDRGSYNEQFF	TGTGCCAGTAGAATTGACAGGGGCTCCTACAATGAGCAGTTCTTC
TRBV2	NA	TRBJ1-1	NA	CASSGPAAIDTEAFF	TGTGCCAGCAGTGGCCCGGCCGCGATCGACACTGAAGCTTTCTTT
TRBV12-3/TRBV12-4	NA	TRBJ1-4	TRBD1	CASSLGQGADEKLFF	TGTGCCAGCAGTTTAGGACAGGGGGCCGACGAAAAACTGTTTTTT
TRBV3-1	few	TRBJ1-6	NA	CASTPSYDNSPLHF	TGTGCCAGCACCCCCTCATACGACAATTCACCCCTCCACTTT
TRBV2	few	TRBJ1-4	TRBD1	CASSWGTVGGEKLFF	TGTGCCAGCAGTTGGGGGACAGTGGGAGGTGAAAAACTGTTTTTT
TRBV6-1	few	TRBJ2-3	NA	CASSEVKSEVTDTQYF	TGTGCCAGCAGTGAAGTTAAGAGCGAGGTCACAGATACGCAGTATTTT
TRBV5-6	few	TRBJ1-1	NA	CASSLRGRRAFF	TGTGCCAGCAGCTTGCGCGGCCGCCGAGCTTTCTTT
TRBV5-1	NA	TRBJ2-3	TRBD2	CASNLGGDFTDTQYF	TGCGCCAGCAACTTGGGAGGGGACTTCACAGATACGCAGTATTTT
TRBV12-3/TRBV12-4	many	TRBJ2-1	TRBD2	CASSEIWFPGTSGAGNEQFF	TGTGCCAGCAGTGAAATTTGGTTCCCCGGGACTAGCGGGGCTGGGAATGAGCAGTTCTTC
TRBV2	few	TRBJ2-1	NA	CASSVRDEQFF	TGTGCCAGCAGTGTGAGGGATGAGCAGTTCTTC